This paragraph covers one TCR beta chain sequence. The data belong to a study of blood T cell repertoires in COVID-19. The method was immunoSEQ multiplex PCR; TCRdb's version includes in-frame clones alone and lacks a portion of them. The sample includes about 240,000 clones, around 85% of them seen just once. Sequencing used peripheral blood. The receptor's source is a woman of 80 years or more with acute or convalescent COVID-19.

CDR3 region: CASSSGQGFEKLFF. The CDR3, as DNA: TGTGCCAGCAGTTCGGGACAGGGTTTTGAAAAACTGTTTTTT. This chain uses TRBV6-5 with TRBJ1-4, with TRBD1 matching 9 bases. V trimming: 4 bases; J trimming: 7 bases; junction bases outside the gene matches: 4. CDR1 is MNHEY and CDR2 is SVGAGI in the germline V gene. The CDR3 contains 14 residues.